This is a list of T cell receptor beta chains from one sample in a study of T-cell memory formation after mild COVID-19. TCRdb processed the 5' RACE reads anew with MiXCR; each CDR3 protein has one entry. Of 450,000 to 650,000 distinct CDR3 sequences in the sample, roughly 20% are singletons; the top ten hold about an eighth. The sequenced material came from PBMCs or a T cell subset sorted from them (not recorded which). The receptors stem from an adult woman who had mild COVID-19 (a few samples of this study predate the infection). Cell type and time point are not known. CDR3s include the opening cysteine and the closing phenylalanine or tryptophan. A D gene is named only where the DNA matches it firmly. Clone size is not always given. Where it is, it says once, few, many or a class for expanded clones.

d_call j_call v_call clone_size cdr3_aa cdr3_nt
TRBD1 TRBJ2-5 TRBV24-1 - CATSDAGTGKETQYF TGTGCCACCAGTGATGCCGGGACAGGTAAAGAGACCCAGTACTTC
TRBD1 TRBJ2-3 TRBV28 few CASSGQGGSDTQYF TGTGCCAGCAGCGGACAGGGGGGTTCAGATACGCAGTATTTT
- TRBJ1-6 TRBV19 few CASSIRDAGSPLHF TGTGCCAGTAGTATAAGGGACGCGGGCTCACCCCTCCACTTT
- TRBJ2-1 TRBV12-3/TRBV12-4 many CASSLEVGYNEQFF TGTGCCAGCAGTTTAGAAGTCGGGTACAATGAGCAGTTCTTC
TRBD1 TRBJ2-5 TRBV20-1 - CSALRTGQETQYF TGCAGTGCTTTACGGACAGGGCAAGAGACCCAGTACTTC
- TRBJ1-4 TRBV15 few CATSRGAGHEKLFF TGTGCCACCAGCAGAGGGGCAGGGCATGAAAAACTGTTTTTT
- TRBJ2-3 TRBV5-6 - CASSLGLWGRDTQYF TGTGCCAGCAGCCTCGGCTTGTGGGGGCGAGATACGCAGTATTTT
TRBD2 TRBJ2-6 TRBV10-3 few CAISPNPGGSGANVLTF TGTGCCATCAGTCCAAACCCGGGAGGGTCTGGGGCCAACGTCCTGACTTTC
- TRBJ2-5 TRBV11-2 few CASSPVGGGGETQYF TGTGCCAGCAGCCCCGTGGGGGGCGGTGGAGAGACCCAGTACTTC
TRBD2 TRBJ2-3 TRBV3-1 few CASSQDRLAEPRTSTDTQYF TGTGCCAGCAGCCAAGATAGACTAGCGGAACCCAGGACTAGCACAGATACGCAGTATTTT
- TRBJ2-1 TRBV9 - CASSVNDNEQFF TGTGCCAGCAGCGTAAACGACAATGAGCAGTTCTTC
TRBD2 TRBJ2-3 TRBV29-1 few CSVELTGGLSLADTQYF TGCAGCGTTGAATTGACGGGAGGGCTGTCGCTGGCAGATACGCAGTATTTT
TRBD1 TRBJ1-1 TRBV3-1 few CASSQRDRGTEAFF TGTGCCAGCAGCCAACGGGACAGGGGCACTGAAGCTTTCTTT
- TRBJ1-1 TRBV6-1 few CASSEIEGRTEAFF TGTGCCAGCAGTGAAATCGAGGGGAGGACTGAAGCTTTCTTT
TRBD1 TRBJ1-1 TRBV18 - CASSPRQGTNTEAFF TGTGCCAGCTCACCGCGACAGGGGACGAACACTGAAGCTTTCTTT
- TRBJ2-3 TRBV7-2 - CASSFKATLTDTQYF TGTGCCAGCAGCTTCAAGGCGACGTTAACAGATACGCAGTATTTT